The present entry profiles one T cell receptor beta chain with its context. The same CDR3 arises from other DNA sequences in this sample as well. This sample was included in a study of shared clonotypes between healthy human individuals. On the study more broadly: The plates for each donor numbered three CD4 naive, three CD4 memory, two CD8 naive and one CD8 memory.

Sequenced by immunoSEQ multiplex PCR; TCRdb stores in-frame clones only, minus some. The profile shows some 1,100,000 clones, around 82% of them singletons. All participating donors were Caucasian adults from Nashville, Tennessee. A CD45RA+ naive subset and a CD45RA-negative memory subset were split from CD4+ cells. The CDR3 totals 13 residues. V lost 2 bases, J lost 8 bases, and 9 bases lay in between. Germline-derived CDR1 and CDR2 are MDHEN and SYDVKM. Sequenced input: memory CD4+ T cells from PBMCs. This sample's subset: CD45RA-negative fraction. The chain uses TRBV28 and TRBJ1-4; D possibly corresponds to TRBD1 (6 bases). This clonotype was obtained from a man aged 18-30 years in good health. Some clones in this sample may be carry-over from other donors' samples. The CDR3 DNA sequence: TGTGCCAGCAGTTTAAGGACAGAAGAAAAACTGTTTTTT. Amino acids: CASSLRTEEKLFF.